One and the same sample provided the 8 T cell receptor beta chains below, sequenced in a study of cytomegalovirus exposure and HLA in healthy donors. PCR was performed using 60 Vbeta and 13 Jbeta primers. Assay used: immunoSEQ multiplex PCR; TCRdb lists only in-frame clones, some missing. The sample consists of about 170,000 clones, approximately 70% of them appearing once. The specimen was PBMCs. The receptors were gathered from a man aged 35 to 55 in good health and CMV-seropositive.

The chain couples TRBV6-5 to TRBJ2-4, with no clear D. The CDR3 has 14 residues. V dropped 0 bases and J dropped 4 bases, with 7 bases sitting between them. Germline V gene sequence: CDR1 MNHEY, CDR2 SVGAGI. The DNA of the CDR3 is TGTGCCAGCAGTTACTCACAAGTAAAAAACATTCAGTACTTC. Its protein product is CASSYSQVKNIQYF.

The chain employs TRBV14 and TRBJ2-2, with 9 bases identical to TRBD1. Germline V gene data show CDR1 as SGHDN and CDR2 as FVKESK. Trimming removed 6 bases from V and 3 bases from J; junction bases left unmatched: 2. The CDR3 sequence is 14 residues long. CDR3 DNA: TGTGCCAGCAGGAGGGACAGGGACACCGGGGAGCTGTTTTTT. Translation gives CASRRDRDTGELFF.

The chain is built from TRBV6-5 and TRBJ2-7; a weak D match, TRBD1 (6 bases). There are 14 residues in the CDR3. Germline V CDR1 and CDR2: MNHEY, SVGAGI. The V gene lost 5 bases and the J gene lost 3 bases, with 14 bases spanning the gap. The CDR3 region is CASSPTGLGYEQYF. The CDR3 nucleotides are TGTGCCAGCAGTCCAACAGGGTTGGGCTACGAGCAGTACTTC.

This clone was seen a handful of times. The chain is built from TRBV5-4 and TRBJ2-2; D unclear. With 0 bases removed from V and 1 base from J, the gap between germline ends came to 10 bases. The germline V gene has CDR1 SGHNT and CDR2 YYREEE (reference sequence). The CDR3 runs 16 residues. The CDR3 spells CASSLGRRQNTGELFF. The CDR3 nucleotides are TGTGCCAGCAGCTTGGGCCGGCGACAGAACACCGGGGAGCTGTTTTTT.

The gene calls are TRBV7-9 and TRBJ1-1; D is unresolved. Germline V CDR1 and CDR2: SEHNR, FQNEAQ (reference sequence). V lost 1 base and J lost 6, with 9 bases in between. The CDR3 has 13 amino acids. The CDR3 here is CASSLGPPPEAFF. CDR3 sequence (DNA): TGTGCCAGCAGCTTAGGGCCTCCCCCTGAAGCTTTCTTT.

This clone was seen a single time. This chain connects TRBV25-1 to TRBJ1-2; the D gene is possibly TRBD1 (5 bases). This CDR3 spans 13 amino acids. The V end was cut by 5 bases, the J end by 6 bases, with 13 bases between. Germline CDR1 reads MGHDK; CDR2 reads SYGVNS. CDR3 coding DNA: TGTGCCAGCAGTAGCCAGGGTAAGGATGGCTACACCTTC. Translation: CASSSQGKDGYTF.

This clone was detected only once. The CDR3 loop reads CASSLGGGNEQFF. CDR3 DNA: TGTGCCAGCAGCTTGGGAGGAGGGAATGAGCAGTTCTTC. The rearrangement joins TRBV7-2 to TRBJ2-1, with a weak D call TRBD2 (6 bases). The germline V gene encodes CDR1 SGHTA and CDR2 FQGNSA. This CDR3 region has 13 residues. V was shortened by 3 bases and J by 7 bases, with 10 bases between the two germline ends.

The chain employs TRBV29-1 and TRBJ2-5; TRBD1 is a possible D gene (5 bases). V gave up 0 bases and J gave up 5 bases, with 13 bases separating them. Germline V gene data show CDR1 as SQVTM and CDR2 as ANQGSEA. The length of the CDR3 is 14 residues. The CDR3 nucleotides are TGCAGCGTTGAAGAGGTCAGGGTTGGGGAGACCCAGTACTTC. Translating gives CSVEEVRVGETQYF.